The 10 T cell receptor beta chains presented below share a single source sample, sequenced in a study of shared clonotypes between healthy human individuals. Produced via immunoSEQ multiplex PCR; TCRdb's table is partial and in-frame only. The data hold about 680,000 clones, with around 67% observed a single time. The specimen sequenced was memory CD4+ T cells sorted from blood. As for subset: CD45RA-negative fraction. The receptors come from a young woman in good health.

This clone has just a few counts. This chain links TRBV9 with TRBJ1-3; D is possibly TRBD1 (5 bases). Germline V gene sequence: CDR1 SGDLS, CDR2 YYNGEE. The CDR3 has 14 residues. V was pared by 4 bases and J by 4 bases, with 12 bases between. The CDR3 DNA reads TGTGCCAGCAGCTCCCGGGACGCCGGAAACACCATATATTTT. It encodes CASSSRDAGNTIYF. Full variable domain (rest looked up from reference TRBV9 and TRBJ1-3): DSGVTQTPKHLITATGQRVTLRCSPRSGDLSVYWYQQSLDQGLQFLIQYYNGEERAKGNILERFSAQQFPDLHSELNLSSLELGDSALYFCASSSRDAGNTIYFGEGSWLTVV.

The chain uses TRBV27 and TRBJ2-1; no firm D call. This CDR3 is 13 amino acids long. V was cut by 2 bases and J by 7 bases, with 9 bases left in between. Germline CDR1 reads MNHEY; CDR2 reads SMNVEV (reference sequence). CDR3 bases: TGTGCCAGCAGTTTAGAAGGGTTTAATGAGCAGTTCTTC. Its protein is CASSLEGFNEQFF.

The chain carries TRBV28 and TRBJ2-4; perhaps TRBD1 as D (8 bases). CDR1 MDHEN and CDR2 SYDVKM come from the germline V gene. The V end was cut by 5 bases, the J end by 6 bases, with 17 bases between. The CDR3 contains 15 residues. The CDR3 loop is CASSPSQGGGNIQYF. CDR3 sequence (DNA): TGTGCCAGCAGTCCCTCACAGGGGGGGGGAAACATTCAGTACTTC.

V is TRBV29-1 and J is TRBJ2-1; 8 bases map to TRBD2. Germline V CDR1 and CDR2: SQVTM, ANQGSEA. The CDR3 spans 12 residues. Trimming at V came to 7 bases and at J to 9 bases, leaving 8 bases not matched to a gene. In DNA, the CDR3 is TGCAGCGCCGGGACTAGAGCGGCTGAGCAGTTCTTC. This codes for CSAGTRAAEQFF.

CDR3 sequence reads: CASSLQGEYNQPQHF. Here the CDR3 DNA reads TGCGCCAGCAGCTTACAGGGGGAGTACAATCAGCCCCAGCATTTT. The chain combines TRBV5-1 with TRBJ1-5, with 8 bases matching TRBD1. CDR3 size: 15 residues. With V trimmed by 2 bases and J by 3 bases, 4 bases remained unmatched. From germline, CDR1 is SGHRS and CDR2 YFSETQ.

The gene calls are TRBV2 and TRBJ2-6; D may be TRBD1 (6 bases). The length of the CDR3 is 16 residues. Germline V gene lookup returns CDR1 SNHLY and CDR2 FYNNEI. The V and J ends lost 6 bases and 0 bases respectively, with 12 bases between them. The CDR3 loop reads CASRKLQGSGANVLTF. The CDR3 coding sequence is TGTGCCAGCAGGAAATTACAGGGCTCTGGGGCCAACGTCCTGACTTTC.

J is TRBJ2-7 and V is TRBV11-2; 10 nucleotides match TRBD1. V lost 4 bases to trimming and J lost 6 bases; unmatched junction nucleotides: 9. The germline CDR1 and CDR2 sequences are SGHAT and FQNNGV. This CDR3 is 15 amino acids long. CDR3 residues: CASSSPGQGTVEQYF. CDR3 coding DNA: TGTGCCAGCAGCTCACCGGGACAGGGGACGGTCGAGCAGTACTTC.

This chain uses TRBV5-4 with TRBJ2-1, with TRBD2 identical over 8 bases. The CDR3 consists of 15 residues. Trimming took 4 bases from V and 5 from J; bases not matched to a gene: 8. The V gene's germline CDR1 is SGHNT and CDR2 YYREEE (reference sequence). CDR3 bases: TGTGCCAGCAGCCAAGGACTAGCTTCCAACAATGAGCAGTTCTTC. It translates to CASSQGLASNNEQFF. Using reference TRBV5-4 and TRBJ2-1 for the parts outside the CDR3, the full variable domain is ETGVTQSPTHLIKTRGQQVTLRCSSQSGHNTVSWYQQALGQGPQFIFQYYREEENGRGNFPPRFSGLQFPNYSSELNVNALELDDSALYLCASSQGLASNNEQFFGPGTRLTVL.

The chain links TRBV10-1 to TRBJ2-1; D could derive from TRBD1 or TRBD2 (5 bases each). The germline V and J ends were trimmed by 2 bases and 9 bases, with 17 bases remaining between them. CDR1 WNHNN and CDR2 SYGVQD come from the germline V gene (reference sequence). The CDR3 sequence is 15 residues long. CDR3 loop: CASSEIWDGRSEQFF. The CDR3 DNA reads TGCGCCAGCAGTGAGATTTGGGACGGGCGCTCTGAGCAGTTCTTC.

The chain carries TRBV28 and TRBJ2-5; TRBD2 aligns across 8 bases. V lost 7 bases and J lost 4; bases outside the gene matches: 11. Germline V gene data show CDR1 as MDHEN and CDR2 as SYDVKM. The CDR3 runs 15 residues. The CDR3 DNA is TGTGCCAGCAATGTGGCGGGAGGTGGGGGAGAGACCCAGTACTTC. It encodes CASNVAGGGGETQYF.